Below are 13 T cell receptor beta chains sequenced from a single sample in a study of shared clonotypes between healthy human individuals. The assay was immunoSEQ multiplex PCR, and TCRdb's table has in-frame clones only and misses some. The table includes 2 million or so clones, about 95% detected once. The naive CD8 population came from CD45RO-negative cells selected for CCR7, without terminally differentiated effector memory CD45RA+ cells. The sample comprised naive CD8+ T cells sorted from blood. These TCRs come from a man between 18 and 29 years old in good health.

Details on this clone: This sample includes further DNA sequences coding for the same CDR3. The J gene is TRBJ1-2, the V gene TRBV27, with TRBD1 matching 8 bases. The length of the CDR3 is 13 residues. CDR1 is MNHEY and CDR2 is SMNVEV in the germline V gene (reference sequence). With V trimmed by 3 bases and J by 7 bases, 4 bases remained unmatched. Here the CDR3 DNA reads TGTGCCAGCAGTTTCGGACAGGGTTCTGGCTACACCTTC. Its protein product is CASSFGQGSGYTF.

Comment on this clone: Other DNA sequences of this sample code for an identical CDR3. The rearrangement uses TRBV30 and TRBJ2-7; D not resolved. Trimming shortened V by 0 bases and J by 3 bases, and 9 bases separated the two germline ends. The CDR3 covers 13 residues. Germline V gene sequence: CDR1 GTSNPN, CDR2 SVGIG (reference sequence). The CDR3 loop is CAWSVSRSYEQYF. In DNA, the CDR3 is TGTGCCTGGAGTGTGAGTAGAAGCTACGAGCAGTACTTC.

The V call is TRBV2, the J call TRBJ2-3; D may be TRBD1 (5 bases). The germline V and J ends were trimmed by 4 bases and 4 bases, with 9 bases remaining between them. Germline V gene data show CDR1 as SNHLY and CDR2 as FYNNEI. There are 13 residues in the CDR3. This chain's CDR3 is CASSAGYADTQYF. In DNA, the CDR3 is TGTGCCAGCAGTGCAGGGTACGCAGATACGCAGTATTTT. The whole variable domain, remainder taken from reference TRBV2 and TRBJ2-3, is EPEVTQTPSHQVTQMGQEVILRCVPISNHLYFYWYRQILGQKVEFLVSFYNNEISEKSEIFDDQFSVERPDGSNFTLKIRSTKLEDSAMYFCASSAGYADTQYFGPGTRLTVL.

The CDR3 loop reads CASSEGGDTIYF. CDR3 bases: TGTGCCAGCAGTGAGGGAGGGGACACCATATATTTT. The chain recombines TRBV6-1 with TRBJ1-3; D perhaps matches TRBD1 (5 bases). Germline V gene sequence: CDR1 MNHNS, CDR2 SASEGT. V shed 3 bases and J shed 8 bases, with 8 bases lying between them. This CDR3 comprises 12 residues.

The chain is built from TRBV7-9 and TRBJ1-2; D possibly corresponds to TRBD1 (5 bases). Germline V gene sequence: CDR1 SEHNR, CDR2 FQNEAQ (reference sequence). The V and J ends lost 1 base and 5 bases respectively, with 14 bases between them. There are 15 residues in the CDR3. The DNA of the CDR3 is TGTGCCAGCAGCTTAGTAACGGGGGGTCGGTATGGCTACACCTTC. Translating it yields CASSLVTGGRYGYTF.

The CDR3 nucleotides are TGTGCCAGCAGCCCGGGGCTGAACTACGAGCAGTACTTC. Amino acid sequence: CASSPGLNYEQYF. The V and J genes are TRBV5-4 and TRBJ2-7; perhaps D is TRBD1 or TRBD2 (5 bases each). V lost 4 bases to trimming and J lost 3 bases, with 11 bases between them. CDR1 is SGHNT and CDR2 is YYREEE in the germline V gene (reference sequence). The CDR3 has 13 amino acids.

V usage is TRBV9 and J usage is TRBJ2-1; unclear D gene. V was clipped by 0 bases and J by 4 bases, with 8 bases between them. This CDR3 region has 14 residues. CDR1 and CDR2 from the germline V gene are SGDLS and YYNGEE. The CDR3, as DNA: TGTGCCAGCAGCGTAGGGCTGGAGTACAATGAGCAGTTCTTC. Protein sequence: CASSVGLEYNEQFF.

The chain has TRBV27 and TRBJ1-2; D gene unclear. The V gene's germline CDR1 is MNHEY and CDR2 SMNVEV (reference sequence). The CDR3 sequence is 13 residues long. Deletions cut 0 bases from V and 4 bases from J, with 6 bases between. The CDR3 nucleotides are TGTGCCAGCAGTTTATCGGTCGCCTATGGCTACACCTTC. Translation: CASSLSVAYGYTF.

The V call is TRBV4-1, the J call TRBJ2-2; D is possibly TRBD1 (6 bases). Trimming cost V 0 bases and J 11 bases, with 10 bases left between them. The CDR3 extends over 13 amino acids. Germline CDR1 reads MGHRA; CDR2 reads YSYEKL. The CDR3 bases are TGCGCCAGCAGCCAAGACCCAGGGGTCGAGCTGTTTTTT. It encodes CASSQDPGVELFF.

The J gene is TRBJ2-7, the V gene TRBV27, with TRBD1 matching 9 bases. V lost 0 bases to trimming and J lost 6 bases; unmatched junction nucleotides: 9. Germline lookup yields CDR1 MNHEY and CDR2 SMNVEV (reference sequence). This CDR3 region has 16 residues. CDR3 sequence reads: CASSLSPGTGWGEQYF. As DNA, the CDR3 is TGTGCCAGCAGTTTATCCCCCGGGACAGGGTGGGGCGAGCAGTACTTC.

The V gene is TRBV15, the J gene TRBJ1-2; 8 bases match TRBD1. V shed 0 bases and J 3 bases; nucleotides not matched to a gene: 6. Germline V CDR1 and CDR2: LNHNV, YYDKDF (reference sequence). The CDR3 sequence is 16 residues long. The CDR3 loop is CATSRDRTGWDYGYTF. CDR3 nucleotide sequence: TGTGCCACCAGCAGAGATCGGACAGGGTGGGACTATGGCTACACCTTC.

This rearrangement joins TRBV6-5 to TRBJ2-3; no firm D call. Germline values: CDR1 MNHEY, CDR2 SVGAGI. The CDR3 runs 14 residues. Trimming stripped 2 bases from V and 3 bases from J, with 9 bases between. CDR3 sequence reads: CASSYLAETDTQYF. CDR3 in DNA: TGTGCCAGCAGTTACCTCGCGGAGACAGATACGCAGTATTTT.

The V gene is TRBV4-2, the J gene TRBJ1-3, with D possibly being TRBD1 (5 bases). The V gene lost 4 bases and the J gene lost 4 bases, with 11 bases spanning the gap. Germline V gene data show CDR1 as LGHNA and CDR2 as YNFKEQ. The CDR3 runs 14 residues. The CDR3 region is CASSLAQEGNTIYF. CDR3 DNA: TGTGCCAGCAGCCTAGCACAGGAGGGAAACACCATATATTTT.